This T cell receptor (beta chain) stems from a study of T-cell reconstitution after alpha-beta-depleted transplantation in children. Using unique molecular identifiers, the investigators prepared the TCRbeta library. TCRdb itself ran the PCR reads through MiXCR, one entry per CDR3 protein. Of some 240,000 distinct CDR3 sequences in the sample, roughly a tenth were seen once. This clonotype has a handful of counts. Germline V lookup: CDR1 SGHRS, CDR2 YFSETQ. The CDR3 totals 14 residues. Trimming shortened V by 0 bases and J by 2 bases, and 8 bases separated the two germline ends. The material was PBMCs from the stem cell graft donor, obtained from the stem cell graft. This TCR derives from a human donor who donated a stem cell graft to a child with SCID. This rearrangement joins TRBV5-1 to TRBJ1-1; maybe TRBD1 (5 bases). In DNA, the CDR3 is TGCGCCAGCAGCTTGGGGACAAAAAACACTGAAGCTTTCTTT. This codes for CASSLGTKNTEAFF.